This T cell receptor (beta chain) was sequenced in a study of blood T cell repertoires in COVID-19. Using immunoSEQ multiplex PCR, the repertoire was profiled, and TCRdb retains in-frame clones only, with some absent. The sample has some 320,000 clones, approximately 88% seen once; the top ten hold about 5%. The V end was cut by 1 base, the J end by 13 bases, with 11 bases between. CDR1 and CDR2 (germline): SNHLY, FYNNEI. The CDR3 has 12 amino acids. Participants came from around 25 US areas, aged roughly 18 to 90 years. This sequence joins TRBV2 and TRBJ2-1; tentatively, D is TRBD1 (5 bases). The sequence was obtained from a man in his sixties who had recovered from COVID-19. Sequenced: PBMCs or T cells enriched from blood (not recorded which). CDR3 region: CASSEERGEQFF. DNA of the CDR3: TGTGCCAGCAGTGAAGAAAGGGGTGAACAGTTCTTC. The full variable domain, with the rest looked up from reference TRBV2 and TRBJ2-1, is EPEVTQTPSHQVTQMGQEVILRCVPISNHLYFYWYRQILGQKVEFLVSFYNNEISEKSEIFDDQFSVERPDGSNFTLKIRSTKLEDSAMYFCASSEERGEQFFGPGTRLTVL.